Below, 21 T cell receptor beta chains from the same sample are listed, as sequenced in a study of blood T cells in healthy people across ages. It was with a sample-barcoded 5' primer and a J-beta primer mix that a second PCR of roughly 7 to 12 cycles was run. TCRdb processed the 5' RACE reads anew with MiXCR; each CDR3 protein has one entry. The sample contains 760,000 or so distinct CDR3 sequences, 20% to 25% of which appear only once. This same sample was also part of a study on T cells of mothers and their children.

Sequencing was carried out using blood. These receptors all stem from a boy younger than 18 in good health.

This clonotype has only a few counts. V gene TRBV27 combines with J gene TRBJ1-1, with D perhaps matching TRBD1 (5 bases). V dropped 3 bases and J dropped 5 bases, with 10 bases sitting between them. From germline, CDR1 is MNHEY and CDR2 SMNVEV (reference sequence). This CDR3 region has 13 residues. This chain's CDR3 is CASSFDAGTEAFF. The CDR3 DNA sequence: TGTGCCAGCAGTTTTGATGCAGGGACTGAAGCTTTCTTT.

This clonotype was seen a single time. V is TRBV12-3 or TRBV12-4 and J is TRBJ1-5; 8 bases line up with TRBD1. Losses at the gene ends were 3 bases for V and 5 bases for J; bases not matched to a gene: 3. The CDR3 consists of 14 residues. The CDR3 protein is CASSLKQGDQPQHF. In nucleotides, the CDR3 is TGTGCCAGCAGTTTGAAACAGGGGGATCAGCCCCAGCATTTT.

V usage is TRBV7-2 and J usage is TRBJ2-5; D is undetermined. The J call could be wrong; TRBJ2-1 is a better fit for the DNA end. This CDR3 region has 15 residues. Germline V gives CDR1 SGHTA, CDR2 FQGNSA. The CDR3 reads CASSLSGGDSNEQFF. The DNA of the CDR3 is TGTGCCAGCAGCTTAAGTGGTGGCGATAGCAATGAGCAGTTCTTC.

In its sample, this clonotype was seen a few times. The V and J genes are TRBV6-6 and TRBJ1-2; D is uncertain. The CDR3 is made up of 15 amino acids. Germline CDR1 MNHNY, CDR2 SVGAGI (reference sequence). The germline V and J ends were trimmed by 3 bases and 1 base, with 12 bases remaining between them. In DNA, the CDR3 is TGTGCCAGCAGTTATGAGGAGGGCTATAACTATGGCTACACCTTC. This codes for CASSYEEGYNYGYTF.

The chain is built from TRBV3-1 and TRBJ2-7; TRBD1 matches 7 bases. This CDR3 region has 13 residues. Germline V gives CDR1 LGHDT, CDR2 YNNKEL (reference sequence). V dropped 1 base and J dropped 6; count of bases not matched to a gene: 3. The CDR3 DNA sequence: TGTGCCAGCAGCCAAGTTCACAGGGGCGAGCAGTACTTC. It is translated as CASSQVHRGEQYF.

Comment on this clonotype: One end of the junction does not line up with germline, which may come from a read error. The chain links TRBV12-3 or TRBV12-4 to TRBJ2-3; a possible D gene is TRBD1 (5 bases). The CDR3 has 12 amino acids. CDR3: CASSLTADAQYF. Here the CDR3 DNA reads TGTGCCAGCAGTTTGACAGCAGATGCGCAGTATTTT.

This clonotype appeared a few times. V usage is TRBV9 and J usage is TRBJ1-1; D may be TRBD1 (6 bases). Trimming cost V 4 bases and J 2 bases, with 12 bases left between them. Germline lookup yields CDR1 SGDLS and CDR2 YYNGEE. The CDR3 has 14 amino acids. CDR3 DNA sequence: TGTGCCAGCAGCATTTTGACAGGAAACACTGAAGCTTTCTTT. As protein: CASSILTGNTEAFF.

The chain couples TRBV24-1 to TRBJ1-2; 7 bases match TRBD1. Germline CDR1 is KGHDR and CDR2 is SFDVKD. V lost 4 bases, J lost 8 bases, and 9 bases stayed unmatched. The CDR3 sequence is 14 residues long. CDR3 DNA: TGTGCCACCAGTGACCTAGACAGGGTGGAAGGCTACACCTTC. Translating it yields CATSDLDRVEGYTF.

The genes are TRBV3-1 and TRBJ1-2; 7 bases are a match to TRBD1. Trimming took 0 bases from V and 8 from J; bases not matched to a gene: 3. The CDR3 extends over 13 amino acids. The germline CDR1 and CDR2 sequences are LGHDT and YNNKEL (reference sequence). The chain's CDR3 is CASSQDGDRGYTF. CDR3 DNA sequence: TGTGCCAGCAGCCAAGATGGGGACAGAGGCTACACCTTC.

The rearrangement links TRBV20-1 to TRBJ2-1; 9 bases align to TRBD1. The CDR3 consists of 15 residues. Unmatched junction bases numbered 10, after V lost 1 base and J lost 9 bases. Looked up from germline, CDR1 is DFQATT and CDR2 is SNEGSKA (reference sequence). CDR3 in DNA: TGCAGTGCTAGAGCCCGGGACAGGGCTCGTGGTGAGCAGTTCTTC. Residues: CSARARDRARGEQFF.

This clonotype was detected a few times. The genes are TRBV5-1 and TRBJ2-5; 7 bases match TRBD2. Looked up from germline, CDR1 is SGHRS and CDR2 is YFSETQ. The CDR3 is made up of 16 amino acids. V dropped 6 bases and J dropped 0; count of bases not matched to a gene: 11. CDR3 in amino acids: CASTTGGVFYQETQYF. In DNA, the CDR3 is TGCGCCAGCACCACTGGGGGGGTTTTCTACCAAGAGACCCAGTACTTC.

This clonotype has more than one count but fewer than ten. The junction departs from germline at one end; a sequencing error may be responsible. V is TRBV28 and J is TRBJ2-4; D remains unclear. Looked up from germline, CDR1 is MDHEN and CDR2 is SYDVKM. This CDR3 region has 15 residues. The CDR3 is CASSLSPAVRNIQYF. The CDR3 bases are TGTGCCAGCAGTTTATCGCCCGCAGTGAGGAACATCCAGTACTTC.

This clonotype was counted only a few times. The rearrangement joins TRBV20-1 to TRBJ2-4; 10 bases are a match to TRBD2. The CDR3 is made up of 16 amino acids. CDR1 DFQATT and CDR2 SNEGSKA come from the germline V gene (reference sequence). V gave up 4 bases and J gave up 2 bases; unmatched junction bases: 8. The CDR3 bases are TGCAGTGCTAAAAAGCGGGGGGGCAGAACCAAAAACATTCAGTACTTC. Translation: CSAKKRGGRTKNIQYF.

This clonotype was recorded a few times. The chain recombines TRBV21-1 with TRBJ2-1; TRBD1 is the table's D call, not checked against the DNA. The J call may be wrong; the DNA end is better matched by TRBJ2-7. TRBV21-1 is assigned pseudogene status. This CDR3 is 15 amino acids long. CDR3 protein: CASSKQGFNFYEQYF. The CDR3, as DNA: TGTGCCAGCAGCAAGCAGGGGTTTAATTTCTACGAGCAGTACTTC.

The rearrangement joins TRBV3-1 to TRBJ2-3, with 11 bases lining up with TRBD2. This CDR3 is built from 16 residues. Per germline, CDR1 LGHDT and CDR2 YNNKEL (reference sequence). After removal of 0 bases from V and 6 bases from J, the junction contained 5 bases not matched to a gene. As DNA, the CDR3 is TGTGCCAGCAGCCAAGATGTAACTAGCGGGGGCGATACGCAGTATTTT. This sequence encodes CASSQDVTSGGDTQYF.

CDR3 region: CSVTQGTSNYGYTF. CDR3 nucleotide sequence: TGCAGCGTTACCCAAGGGACTTCTAACTATGGCTACACCTTC. This chain uses TRBV29-1 with TRBJ1-2, with D possibly matching TRBD1 (5 bases). Germline CDR1 SQVTM, CDR2 ANQGSEA. V lost 5 bases and J lost 0, with 13 bases in between. The CDR3 contains 14 residues.

CDR3 DNA: TGTGCCAGCAGCGAAAAAACAGCGCAGGAAGGCTCCTACAATGAGCAGTTCTTC. This codes for CASSEKTAQEGSYNEQFF. J is TRBJ2-1 and V is TRBV21-1. TRBV21-1 is flagged as a pseudogene. The CDR3 extends over 18 amino acids.

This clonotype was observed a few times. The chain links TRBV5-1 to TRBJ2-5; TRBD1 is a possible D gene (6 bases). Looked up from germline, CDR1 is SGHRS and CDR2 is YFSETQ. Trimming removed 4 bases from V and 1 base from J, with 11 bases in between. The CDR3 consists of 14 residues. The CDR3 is CASSPRGIQETQYF. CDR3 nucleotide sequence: TGCGCCAGCAGCCCAAGGGGGATCCAAGAGACCCAGTACTTC.

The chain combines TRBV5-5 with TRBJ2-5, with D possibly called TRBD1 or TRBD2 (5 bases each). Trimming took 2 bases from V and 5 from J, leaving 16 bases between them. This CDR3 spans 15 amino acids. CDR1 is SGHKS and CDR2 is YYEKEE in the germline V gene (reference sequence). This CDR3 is CASSFFSRGLETQYF. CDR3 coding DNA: TGTGCCAGCAGCTTTTTCTCTCGGGGCTTGGAGACCCAGTACTTC.

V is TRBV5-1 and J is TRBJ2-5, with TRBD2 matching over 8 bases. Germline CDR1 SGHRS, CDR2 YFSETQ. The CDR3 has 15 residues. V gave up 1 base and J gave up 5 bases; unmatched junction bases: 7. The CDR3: CASSLNGGRSETQYF. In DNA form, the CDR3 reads TGCGCCAGCAGCTTGAACGGCGGGAGGTCGGAGACCCAGTACTTC.

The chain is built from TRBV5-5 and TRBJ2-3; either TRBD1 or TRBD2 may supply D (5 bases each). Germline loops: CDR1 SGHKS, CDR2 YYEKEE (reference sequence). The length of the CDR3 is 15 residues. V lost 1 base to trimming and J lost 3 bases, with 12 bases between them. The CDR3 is CASSLRGDVTDTQYF. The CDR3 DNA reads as TGTGCCAGCAGCTTGAGAGGGGATGTGACAGATACGCAGTATTTT.